This TCR beta chain was sequenced in a study of Tregs in tolerant kidney transplant recipients (dated by TCRdb to about 2019). At the level of the whole study: The transplants used related donors along with nonmyeloablative bone marrow transplantation, and in the human trials mixed chimerism was transient. TCRbeta sequencing was used in the study to identify donor-specific regulatory T cells before combined kidney and bone marrow transplantation, and the identified cells were then tracked after transplant.

About this clone: No antigen is known for it. Base quality data are lacking; no much larger clone is found one base away.

For TCRbeta CDR3 sequencing, genomic DNA was extracted from sorted cells using the QIAGEN DNeasy Blood and Tissue Kit. High-throughput TCRbeta CDR3 sequencing, which included PCR amplification with bias correction and internal controls, was done commercially through immunoSEQ. In the original analysis: A unique productive TCRbeta sequence was defined by the CDR3 nucleotide sequence when primers matched, and otherwise by the CDR3 amino acid sequence together with the Vbeta and Jbeta genes. To correct sorting error, sequences shared between sorted populations at a frequency ratio of 2:1 or less were removed; the rest were assigned to the higher population. Donor-reactive sequences were defined as at least 5-fold expanded in CFSE-low cells versus unstimulated cells, with frequency of at least 0.01% in CFSE-low cells. Repertoire divergence was quantified by Jensen-Shannon divergence using the top 100 TCRbeta sequences ranked by frequency. For samples with multiple sequencing runs, sorting error was corrected separately for each run before the runs were pooled. As stored in TCRdb, this immuneACCESS dataset retains in-frame rearrangements with V and J assigned. A fraction of the clones does not appear; measured against another copy, unresolved V genes explain less than half of the discrepancy, and the remainder lacks a known reason. V and J calls and clone size follow that table, whereas D and trimming were derived from the DNA. The sample data list roughly 99,000 clones, and roughly 93% of these were observed just once. The ten largest clones take up 0.46% of the sample.

Broad study findings and their caveats: Biological reproducibility was not directly addressed, though technical replication error appeared minimal. PCR primers changed over time for some patients, so nucleotide-level comparison across those patients' samples was not possible. Donor-specific Treg expansion was found to exceed global Treg expansion in tolerant patients, suggesting antigen-driven rather than nonspecific expansion. Expanding Tregs with activated donor B cells appeared to identify the most biologically relevant and donor-specific TCRbeta repertoire. Because the study included only a small number of patients, the results must be confirmed in larger populations and under other immunosuppression protocols.

This specimen's time point label, per the study, means: blood sample drawn before combined kidney and bone marrow transplant. Thawed PBMCs were FACS-sorted into unstimulated Tregs (CD4+CD25+CD127-), CD4+ non-Tregs (CD4+CD25-), CD4 cells and CD8 cells. Patients were several combined kidney and bone marrow transplant recipients from the ITN036ST trial, and only these trial subjects had samples available. Healthy control blood was processed to PBMCs with a Ficoll density gradient and then cryopreserved, whereas patient PBMCs were collected both before and after transplant. The CDR3 spans 18 residues, from the cysteine through the phenylalanine. The CDR3 DNA has 54 bases and is translated from base 1. The germline V end is reduced by 5 bases and the J end by 0 bases; junction bases left unmatched: 12. Sequences SEHNR (CDR1) and FQNEAQ (CDR2) are obtained from the germline V gene (reference sequence).

The V and J genes are TRBV7-9 and TRBJ1-2; the central 10 bases match TRBD1. This clonotype was sampled from a human donor who received a combined kidney and bone marrow transplant. The sample in question was CD4+ T cells from blood, obtained before the transplant. The CDR3 protein is CASSPDRDRGPANYGYTF. At the DNA level, the sequence is TGTGCCAGCAGCCCAGACCGGGACAGGGGCCCCGCTAACTATGGCTACACCTTC.